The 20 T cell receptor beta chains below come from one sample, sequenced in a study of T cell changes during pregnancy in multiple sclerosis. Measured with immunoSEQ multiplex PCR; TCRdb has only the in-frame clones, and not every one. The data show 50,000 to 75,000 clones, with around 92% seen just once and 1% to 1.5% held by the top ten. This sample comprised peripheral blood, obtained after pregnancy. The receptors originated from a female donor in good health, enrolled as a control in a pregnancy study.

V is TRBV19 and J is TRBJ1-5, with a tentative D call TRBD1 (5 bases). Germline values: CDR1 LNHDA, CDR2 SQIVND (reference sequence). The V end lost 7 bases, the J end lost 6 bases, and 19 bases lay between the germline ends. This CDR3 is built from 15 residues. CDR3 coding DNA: TGTGCCAGTAAGGAAACCGCGGGGGGGACTCAGCCCCAGCATTTT. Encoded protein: CASKETAGGTQPQHF.

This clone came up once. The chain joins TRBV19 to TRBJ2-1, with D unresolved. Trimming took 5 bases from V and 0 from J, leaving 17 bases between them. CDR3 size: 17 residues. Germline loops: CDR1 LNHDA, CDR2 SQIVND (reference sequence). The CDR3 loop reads CASSGPRRRSSYNEQFF. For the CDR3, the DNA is TGTGCCAGTAGTGGTCCGAGACGGAGAAGCTCCTACAATGAGCAGTTCTTC. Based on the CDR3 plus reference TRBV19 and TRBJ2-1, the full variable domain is DGGITQSPKYLFRKEGQNVTLSCEQNLNHDAMYWYRQDPGQGLRLIYYSQIVNDFQKGDIAEGYSVSREKKESFPLTVTSAQKNPTAFYLCASSGPRRRSSYNEQFFGPGTRLTVL.

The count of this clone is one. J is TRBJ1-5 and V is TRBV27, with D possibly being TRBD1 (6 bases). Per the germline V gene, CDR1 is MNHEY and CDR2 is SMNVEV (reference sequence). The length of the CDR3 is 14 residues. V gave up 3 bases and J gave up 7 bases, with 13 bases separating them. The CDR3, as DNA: TGTGCCAGCAGTTTGGGGGGGGCGGGGCAGCCCCAGCATTTT. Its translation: CASSLGGAGQPQHF.

The DNA of the CDR3 is TGTGCCAGTAGTGACAGGGGCTACAATCAGCCCCAGCATTTT. Protein: CASSDRGYNQPQHF. The chain combines TRBV19 with TRBJ1-5, with 8 bases matching TRBD1. This CDR3 has 14 residues. V lost 5 bases to trimming and J lost 3 bases; unmatched junction nucleotides: 3. Germline assignment: CDR1 LNHDA and CDR2 SQIVND (reference sequence).

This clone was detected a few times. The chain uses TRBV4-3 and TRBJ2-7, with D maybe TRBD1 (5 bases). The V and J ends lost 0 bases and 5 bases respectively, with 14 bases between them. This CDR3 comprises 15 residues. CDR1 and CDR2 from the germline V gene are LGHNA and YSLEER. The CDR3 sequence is CASSQDGNRLNEQYF. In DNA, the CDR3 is TGCGCCAGCAGCCAAGATGGGAACAGGTTAAACGAGCAGTACTTC.

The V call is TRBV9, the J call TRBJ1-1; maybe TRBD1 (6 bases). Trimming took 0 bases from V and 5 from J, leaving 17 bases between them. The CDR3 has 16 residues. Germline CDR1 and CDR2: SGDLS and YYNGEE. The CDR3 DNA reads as TGTGCCAGCAGCGTAGCAGGGGATCGAAGTGGAACTGAAGCTTTCTTT. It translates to CASSVAGDRSGTEAFF. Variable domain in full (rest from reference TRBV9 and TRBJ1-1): DSGVTQTPKHLITATGQRVTLRCSPRSGDLSVYWYQQSLDQGLQFLIQYYNGEERAKGNILERFSAQQFPDLHSELNLSSLELGDSALYFCASSVAGDRSGTEAFFGQGTRLTVV.

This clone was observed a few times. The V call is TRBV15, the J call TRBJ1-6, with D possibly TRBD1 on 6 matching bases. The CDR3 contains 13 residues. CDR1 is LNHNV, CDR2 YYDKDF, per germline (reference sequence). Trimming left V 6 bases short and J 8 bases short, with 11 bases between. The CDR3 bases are TGTGCCACCAGACAGGGATTTGATTCACCCCTCCACTTT. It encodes CATRQGFDSPLHF.

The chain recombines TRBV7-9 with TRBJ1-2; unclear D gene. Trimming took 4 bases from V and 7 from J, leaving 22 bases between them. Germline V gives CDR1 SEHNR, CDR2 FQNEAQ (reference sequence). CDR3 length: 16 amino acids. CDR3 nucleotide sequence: TGTGCCAGCAGCTCATACAATCCAGAGTCGGGGAGTGGCTACACCTTC. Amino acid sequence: CASSSYNPESGSGYTF.

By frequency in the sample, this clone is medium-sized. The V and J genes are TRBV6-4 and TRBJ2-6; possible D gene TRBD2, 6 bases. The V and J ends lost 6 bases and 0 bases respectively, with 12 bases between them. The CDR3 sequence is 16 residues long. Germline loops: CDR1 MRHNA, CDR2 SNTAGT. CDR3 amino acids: CASSASSVSGANVLTF. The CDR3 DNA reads TGTGCCAGCAGCGCATCTAGCGTCTCTGGGGCCAACGTCCTGACTTTC.

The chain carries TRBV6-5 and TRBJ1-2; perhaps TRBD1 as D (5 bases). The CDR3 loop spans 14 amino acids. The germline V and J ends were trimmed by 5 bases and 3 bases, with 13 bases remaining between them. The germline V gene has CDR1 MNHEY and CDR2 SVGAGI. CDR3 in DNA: TGTGCCAGCAGTCCCGGAGGAGGGGACTATGGCTACACCTTC. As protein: CASSPGGGDYGYTF.

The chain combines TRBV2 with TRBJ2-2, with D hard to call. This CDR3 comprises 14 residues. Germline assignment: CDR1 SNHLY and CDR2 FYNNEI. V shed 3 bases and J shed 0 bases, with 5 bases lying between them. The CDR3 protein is CASSDSANTGELFF. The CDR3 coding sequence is TGTGCCAGCAGTGACAGCGCGAACACCGGGGAGCTGTTTTTT.

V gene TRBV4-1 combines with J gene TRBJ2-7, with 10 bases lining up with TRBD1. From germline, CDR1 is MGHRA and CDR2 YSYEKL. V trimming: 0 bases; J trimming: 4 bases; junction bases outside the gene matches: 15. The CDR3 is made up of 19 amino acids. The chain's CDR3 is CASSQDSIAPGQGLYEQYF. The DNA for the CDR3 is TGCGCCAGCAGCCAAGATTCTATTGCACCGGGACAGGGGCTGTACGAGCAGTACTTC.

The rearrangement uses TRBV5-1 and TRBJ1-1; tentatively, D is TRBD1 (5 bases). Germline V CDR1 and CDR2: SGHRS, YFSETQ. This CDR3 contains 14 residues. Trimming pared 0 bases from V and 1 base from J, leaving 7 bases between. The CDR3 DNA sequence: TGCGCCAGCAGCTTGGGACAGCAGAACACTGAAGCTTTCTTT. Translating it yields CASSLGQQNTEAFF.

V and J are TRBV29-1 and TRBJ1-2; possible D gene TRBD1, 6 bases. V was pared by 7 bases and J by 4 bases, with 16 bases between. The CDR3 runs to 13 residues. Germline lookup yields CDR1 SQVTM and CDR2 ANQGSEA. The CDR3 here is CSARTGGSYGYTF. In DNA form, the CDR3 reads TGCAGCGCCCGAACGGGGGGCAGCTATGGCTACACCTTC.

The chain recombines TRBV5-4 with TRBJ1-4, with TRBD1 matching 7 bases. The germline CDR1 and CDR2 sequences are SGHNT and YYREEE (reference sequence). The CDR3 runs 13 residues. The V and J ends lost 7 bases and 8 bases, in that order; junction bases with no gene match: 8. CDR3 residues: CASGSGTAEKLFF. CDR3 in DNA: TGTGCCAGCGGCTCCGGGACAGCGGAAAAACTGTTTTTT.

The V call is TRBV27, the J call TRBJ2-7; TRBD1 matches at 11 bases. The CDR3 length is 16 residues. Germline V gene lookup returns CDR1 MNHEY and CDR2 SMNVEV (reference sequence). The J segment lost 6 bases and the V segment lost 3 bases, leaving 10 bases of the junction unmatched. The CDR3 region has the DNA TGTGCCAGCAGTTTCCGCGGACAGGGGGCTTTCTTCGAGCAGTACTTC. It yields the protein CASSFRGQGAFFEQYF.

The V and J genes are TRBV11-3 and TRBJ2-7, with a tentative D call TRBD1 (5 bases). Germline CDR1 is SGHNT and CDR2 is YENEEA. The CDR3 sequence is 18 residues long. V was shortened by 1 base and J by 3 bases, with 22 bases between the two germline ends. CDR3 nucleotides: TGTGCCAGCAGCTTAGTGGTTTGGCTTAGACGACAGATCTACGAGCAGTACTTC. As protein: CASSLVVWLRRQIYEQYF.

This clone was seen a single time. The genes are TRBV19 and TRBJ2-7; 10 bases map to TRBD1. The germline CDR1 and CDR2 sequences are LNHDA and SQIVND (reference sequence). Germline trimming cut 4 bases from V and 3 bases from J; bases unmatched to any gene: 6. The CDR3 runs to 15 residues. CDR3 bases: TGTGCCAGTAGTACCTTCCGGACAGGGGGCTACGAGCAGTACTTC. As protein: CASSTFRTGGYEQYF. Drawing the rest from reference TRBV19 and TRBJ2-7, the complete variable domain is DGGITQSPKYLFRKEGQNVTLSCEQNLNHDAMYWYRQDPGQGLRLIYYSQIVNDFQKGDIAEGYSVSREKKESFPLTVTSAQKNPTAFYLCASSTFRTGGYEQYFGPGTRLTVT.

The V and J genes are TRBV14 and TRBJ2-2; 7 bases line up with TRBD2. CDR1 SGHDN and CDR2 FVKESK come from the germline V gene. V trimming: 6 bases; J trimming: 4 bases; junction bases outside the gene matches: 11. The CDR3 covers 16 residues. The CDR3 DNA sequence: TGTGCCAGCAGTGGGGAGGGAGCCCTAAGCACCGGGGAGCTGTTTTTT. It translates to CASSGEGALSTGELFF.

The CDR3 protein is CASSLKTVESEAFF. The CDR3 DNA follows: TGTGCCAGCAGCTTGAAGACAGTTGAGTCTGAAGCTTTCTTT. The chain couples TRBV11-2 to TRBJ1-1; possibly TRBD1 for D (5 bases). Trimming removed 3 bases from V and 6 bases from J, with 14 bases in between. Germline CDR1 and CDR2: SGHAT and FQNNGV. The CDR3 is 14 amino acids.